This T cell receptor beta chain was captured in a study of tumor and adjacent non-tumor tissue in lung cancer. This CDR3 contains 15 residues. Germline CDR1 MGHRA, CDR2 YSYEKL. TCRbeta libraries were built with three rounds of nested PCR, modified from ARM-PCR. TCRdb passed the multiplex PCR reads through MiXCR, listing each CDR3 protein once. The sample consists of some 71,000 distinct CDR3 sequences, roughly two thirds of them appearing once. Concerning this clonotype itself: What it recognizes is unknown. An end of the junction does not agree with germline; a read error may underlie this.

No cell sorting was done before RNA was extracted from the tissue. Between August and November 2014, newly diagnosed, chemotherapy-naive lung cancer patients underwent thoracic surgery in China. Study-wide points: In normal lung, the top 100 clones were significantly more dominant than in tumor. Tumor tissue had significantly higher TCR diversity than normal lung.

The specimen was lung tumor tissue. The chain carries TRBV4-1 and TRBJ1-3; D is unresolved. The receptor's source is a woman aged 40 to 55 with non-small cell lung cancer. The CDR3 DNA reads TGCGCTAGCAGCCAATCCTTCCTCTCTGGAAACACCATATATTTT. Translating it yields CASSQSFLSGNTIYF.